This entry lists 13 T cell receptor beta chains sequenced from one sample in a study of cytomegalovirus exposure and HLA in healthy donors. In the PCR, 60 Vbeta and 13 Jbeta primers were used. Sequenced by immunoSEQ multiplex PCR; TCRdb stores in-frame clones only, minus some. The sample yields about 130,000 clones, about 68% seen once. Sequenced sample: PBMCs. The source of these receptors is a human donor in good health.

The chain recombines TRBV6-5 with TRBJ2-7; perhaps TRBD1 as D (6 bases). V lost 5 bases, J lost 2 bases, and 13 bases lay in between. Germline V gene sequence: CDR1 MNHEY, CDR2 SVGAGI. The CDR3 is 14 residues long. As DNA, the CDR3 is TGTGCCAGCAGTAAGGGGGACGGAACCTACGAGCAGTACTTC. As protein: CASSKGDGTYEQYF.

This sequence joins TRBV5-5 and TRBJ2-2; 7 nucleotides line up with TRBD2. Germline values: CDR1 SGHKS, CDR2 YYEKEE (reference sequence). This CDR3 is 16 amino acids long. J gave up 4 bases and V 0 bases, and 6 bases lay outside the gene matches. CDR3 DNA sequence: TGTGCCAGCAGCTTGGTTGGCGGGAGTGGCACCGGGGAGCTGTTTTTT. Residues: CASSLVGGSGTGELFF.

This clone came up once. The CDR3 sequence is CASSSRETQYF. DNA of the CDR3: TGTGCCAGCAGCTCTCGAGAGACCCAGTACTTC. The chain links TRBV7-2 to TRBJ2-5; D is unclear. CDR1 SGHTA and CDR2 FQGNSA come from the germline V gene. Trimming stripped 4 bases from V and 4 bases from J, with 4 bases between. The CDR3 extends over 11 amino acids.

This clone occurred once. The rearrangement links TRBV29-1 to TRBJ1-6, with D unresolved. The ends were cut back, 7 bases at V and 9 bases at J, with 16 bases in the middle. The CDR3 extends over 13 amino acids. From germline, CDR1 is SQVTM and CDR2 ANQGSEA. In nucleotides, the CDR3 is TGCAGCGCGGCCGAGGGTTGGGGTTCACCCCTCCACTTT. It specifies CSAAEGWGSPLHF.

The CDR3 protein is CASSELVETKLFF. The CDR3, as DNA: TGTGCCAGCAGTGAACTAGTGGAGACTAAACTGTTTTTT. V gene TRBV6-1 combines with J gene TRBJ1-4; D uncertain. The CDR3 sequence is 13 residues long. Germline lookup yields CDR1 MNHNS and CDR2 SASEGT. V was shortened by 2 bases and J by 11 bases, with 12 bases between the two germline ends.

The V and J genes are TRBV7-9 and TRBJ1-4; a weak D match, TRBD1 (6 bases). Germline V gene data show CDR1 as SEHNR and CDR2 as FQNEAQ (reference sequence). V lost 2 bases, J lost 7 bases, and 17 bases lay in between. The CDR3 sequence is 16 residues long. CDR3 protein: CASSLRPGTLIEKLFF. The CDR3 DNA reads TGTGCCAGCAGCTTAAGGCCCGGGACATTGATTGAAAAACTGTTTTTT.

In DNA, the CDR3 is TGTGCCAGCAGTTTCCTAGCGGGCGGCCTCAATGAGCAGTTCTTC. Residues: CASSFLAGGLNEQFF. The chain uses TRBV28 and TRBJ2-1, with 8 bases aligning to TRBD2. Losses at the gene ends were 3 bases for V and 6 bases for J; bases not matched to a gene: 7. This CDR3 is built from 15 residues. The V gene's germline CDR1 is MDHEN and CDR2 SYDVKM.

This clone was recorded a few times. The chain combines TRBV2 with TRBJ1-6; D gene uncertain. Germline CDR1 SNHLY, CDR2 FYNNEI. The CDR3 loop spans 14 amino acids. With 2 bases removed from V and 7 bases from J, the gap between germline ends came to 9 bases. The CDR3 reads CASSETGPNSPLHF. The CDR3 nucleotides read TGTGCCAGCAGTGAAACGGGTCCCAATTCACCCCTCCACTTT.

This clone was counted a single time. V usage is TRBV29-1 and J usage is TRBJ2-7, with a weak D call TRBD1 (6 bases). Germline V gene sequence: CDR1 SQVTM, CDR2 ANQGSEA. The CDR3 totals 16 residues. V was pared by 7 bases and J by 3 bases, with 25 bases between. DNA of the CDR3: TGCAGCGCCAACGCGGGCCCAGGGCAGGGGCTCTACGAGCAGTACTTC. As protein: CSANAGPGQGLYEQYF.

The chain recombines TRBV18 with TRBJ1-5; 8 bases line up with TRBD1. The length of the CDR3 is 15 residues. The V gene's germline CDR1 is KGHSH and CDR2 LQKENI. The J segment lost 3 bases and the V segment lost 1 base, leaving 2 bases of the junction unmatched. The CDR3 reads CASSPRTGNNQPQHF. As DNA, the CDR3 is TGTGCCAGCTCACCACGGACAGGGAACAATCAGCCCCAGCATTTT.

The chain employs TRBV5-8 and TRBJ2-1; weak D call: TRBD2 (6 bases). The germline V gene encodes CDR1 SGHTS and CDR2 YDEGEE. CDR3 length equals 13 residues. V lost 2 bases to trimming and J lost 6 bases, with 9 bases between them. CDR3 nucleotide sequence: TGTGCCAGCAGCTTCATGGGAGGCAATGAGCAGTTCTTC. Protein: CASSFMGGNEQFF. Filled out from reference TRBV5-8 and TRBJ2-1, the complete variable domain reads EAGVTQSPTHLIKTRGQQATLRCSPISGHTSVYWYQQALGLGLQFLLWYDEGEERNRGNFPPRFSGRQFPNYSSELNVNALELEDSALYLCASSFMGGNEQFFGPGTRLTVL.

This sequence joins TRBV29-1 and TRBJ2-3; TRBD1 is a possible D gene (6 bases). Germline loops: CDR1 SQVTM, CDR2 ANQGSEA. CDR3 length equals 15 residues. Trimming shortened V by 2 bases and J by 0 bases, and 12 bases separated the two germline ends. CDR3 coding DNA: TGCAGCGTTGAAAACAGGGCGACTAGCACAGATACGCAGTATTTT. This encodes CSVENRATSTDTQYF.

This clone appeared a few times. The V call is TRBV11-3, the J call TRBJ2-3, with unresolved D. CDR3 size: 14 residues. CDR1 and CDR2 from the germline V gene are SGHNT and YENEEA. The germline V and J ends were trimmed by 0 bases and 2 bases, with 6 bases remaining between them. The CDR3 DNA reads as TGTGCCAGCAGCTTAGAGGAGCCCACAGATACGCAGTATTTT. Residues: CASSLEEPTDTQYF. The complete variable domain, with remaining parts taken from reference TRBV11-3 and TRBJ2-3, reads EAGVVQSPRYKIIEKKQPVAFWCNPISGHNTLYWYLQNLGQGPELLIRYENEEAVDDSQLPKDRFSAERLKGVDSTLKIQPAELGDSAVYLCASSLEEPTDTQYFGPGTRLTVL.